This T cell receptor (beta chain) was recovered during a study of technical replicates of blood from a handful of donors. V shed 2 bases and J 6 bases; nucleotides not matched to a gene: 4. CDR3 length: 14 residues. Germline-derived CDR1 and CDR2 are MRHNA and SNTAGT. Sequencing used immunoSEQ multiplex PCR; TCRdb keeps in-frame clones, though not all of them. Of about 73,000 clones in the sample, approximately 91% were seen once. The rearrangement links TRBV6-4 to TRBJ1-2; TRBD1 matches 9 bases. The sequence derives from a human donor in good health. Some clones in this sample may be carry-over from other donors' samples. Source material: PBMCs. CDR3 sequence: CASSDVQGADGYTF. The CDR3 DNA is TGTGCCAGCAGTGACGTACAGGGGGCTGATGGCTACACCTTC.